A selection of T cell receptor beta chains follows, all from one sample in a study of cytomegalovirus exposure and HLA in healthy donors. TCRdb's table, derived via immunoSEQ multiplex PCR, lists solely in-frame clones and lacks some. This sample lists tens of thousands of clones; its ten largest clones have roughly 2.7%. The sequenced sample was PBMCs. The receptors derive from a man aged 40-50 years in good health and CMV-seronegative. Both conserved end residues are part of each CDR3. A D gene is named only where the DNA matches it firmly.

cdr3_length | j_call | v_call | d_call | cdr3_nt | cdr3_aa
16 | TRBJ2-2 | TRBV11-2 | NA | TGTGCCAGCAGCTTCGGGAGTCAGGTATCGTCCGGGGAGCTGTTTTTT | CASSFGSQVSSGELFF
15 | TRBJ2-7 | TRBV2 | TRBD1 | TGTGCCAGCAGTGAAGCGTTCCAGGGGGACTACGAGCAGTACTTC | CASSEAFQGDYEQYF
18 | TRBJ2-4 | TRBV21-1 | NA | TGTGCCAGCCGGAACCGACAGGGGCGGTTCATGGCCAAAAACATTCAGTACTTC | CASRNRQGRFMAKNIQYF
16 | TRBJ1-2 | TRBV6-1 | NA | TGTGCCAGCAGTGAAGCGTTGGGCGCGGAGGATCATGGCTACACCTTC | CASSEALGAEDHGYTF
15 | TRBJ2-7 | TRBV19 | TRBD1 | TGTGCCAGTAGTATAGACCGACAGGGCACCTACGAGCAGTACTTC | CASSIDRQGTYEQYF
13 | TRBJ2-1 | TRBV28 | NA | TGTGCCAGCAGGTTCACAGGTTACAATGAGCAGTTCTTC | CASRFTGYNEQFF
16 | TRBJ1-5 | TRBV15 | TRBD1 | TGTGCCACCAGCAGAGATCGCGAGACAGGGAATCAGCCCCAGCATTTT | CATSRDRETGNQPQHF
14 | TRBJ1-4 | TRBV30 | NA | TGTGCCTGGCAACCACAGGGAGATAATGAAAAACTGTTTTTT | CAWQPQGDNEKLFF
13 | TRBJ1-1 | TRBV29-1 | NA | TGCAGCGGCTACGGGGCCAGGGGTGGGGAAGCTTTCTTT | CSGYGARGGEAFF
15 | TRBJ2-5 | TRBV5-8 | TRBD1 | TGTGCCAGCAGCTGGCGGGACAGGACCCAAGAGACCCAGTACTTC | CASSWRDRTQETQYF
13 | TRBJ2-7 | TRBV6-5 | NA | TGTGCCAGCAGTTCCGGGGTCTCCTACGAGCAGTACTTC | CASSSGVSYEQYF
15 | TRBJ1-2 | TRBV9 | NA | TGTGCCAGCAGCGTAGAAGAGGGCCTGAGGTATGGCTACACCTTC | CASSVEEGLRYGYTF
12 | TRBJ2-1 | TRBV11-3 | NA | TGTGCCAGCAGCCAACAGGGTAGCGAGCAGTTCTTC | CASSQQGSEQFF
18 | TRBJ1-6 | TRBV4-2 | NA | TGTGCCAGCAGCCAAAATGACAGGAGTAGCTCCTATAATTCACCCCTCCACTTT | CASSQNDRSSSYNSPLHF
13 | TRBJ2-7 | TRBV27 | NA | TGTGCCAGCAGTCCCTACCCCTCCTACGAGCAGTACTTC | CASSPYPSYEQYF
13 | TRBJ2-7 | TRBV10-1 | NA | TGCGCCAGCAGTGCCGGGGGGCTCCACGAGCAGTACTTC | CASSAGGLHEQYF
16 | TRBJ1-5 | TRBV29-1 | NA | TGCAGCGTTCAATCGGGTGTAGGCTCAAGCAATCAGCCCCAGCATTTT | CSVQSGVGSSNQPQHF
13 | TRBJ1-1 | TRBV7-7 | TRBD1 | TGTGCTAGCAGCATTACAGGGGACACTGAAGCTTTCTTT | CASSITGDTEAFF
15 | TRBJ2-7 | TRBV7-9 | TRBD2 | TGTGCCAGCAGCCGGACTAGCGGGGGGTTCTACGAGCAGTACTTC | CASSRTSGGFYEQYF
16 | TRBJ2-3 | TRBV4-2 | TRBD2 | TGTGCCAGCAGCTATGGGACTAGCGGGGGCACAGATACGCAGTATTTT | CASSYGTSGGTDTQYF
15 | TRBJ2-2 | TRBV5-1 | TRBD1 | TGCGCCAGCAGCCTGGACAGGGTTAACACCGGGGAGCTGTTTTTT | CASSLDRVNTGELFF
15 | TRBJ2-1 | TRBV6-5 | TRBD1 | TGTGCCAGCAGTTACGACGGGACAGGGGGCAATGAGCAGTTCTTC | CASSYDGTGGNEQFF
13 | TRBJ1-1 | TRBV7-2 | NA | TGTGCCAGCAGAAGAGAAGCGAACACTGAAGCTTTCTTT | CASRREANTEAFF
13 | TRBJ2-1 | TRBV29-1 | NA | TGCAGCGTCTCTTCTGTCTCCTACAATGAGCAGTTCTTC | CSVSSVSYNEQFF
15 | TRBJ2-7 | TRBV5-1 | NA | TGCGCCAGCAGCTTGAGTCCAACAGGGTTCTACGAGCAGTACTTC | CASSLSPTGFYEQYF
16 | TRBJ2-2 | TRBV7-9 | TRBD1 | TGTGCCAGCAGCTTACGGGACAGGGGGAACACCGGGGAGCTGTTTTTT | CASSLRDRGNTGELFF
16 | TRBJ1-3 | TRBV5-1 | NA | TGCGCCAGCAGCTTGCCATCAGGTTCCTCTGGAAACACCATATATTTT | CASSLPSGSSGNTIYF
17 | TRBJ2-7 | TRBV21-1 | NA | TGTGCCAGCAGCACCTACCGGGGTAGGGGGAGACCCTACGAGCAGTACTTC | CASSTYRGRGRPYEQYF
17 | TRBJ2-1 | TRBV25-1 | TRBD1 | TGTGCCAGCAGTGAATCTTATTGGGGACAGGGGATGAATGAGCAGTTCTTC | CASSESYWGQGMNEQFF
16 | TRBJ2-3 | TRBV11-2 | NA | TGTGCCAGCAGCCTAGGGGACTTGCCCTCCACAGATACGCAGTATTTT | CASSLGDLPSTDTQYF
13 | TRBJ1-1 | TRBV9 | NA | TGTGCCAGCAGCGTAGCTACAGGTACTGAAGCTTTCTTT | CASSVATGTEAFF
14 | TRBJ2-1 | TRBV29-1 | TRBD2 | TGCAGCGTTGATGGCGGGGGGGTGGAGAATGAGCAGTTCTTC | CSVDGGGVENEQFF
15 | TRBJ2-2 | TRBV9 | NA | TGTGCCAGCAGCCGAGGAGGATGGAACACCGGGGAGCTGTTTTTT | CASSRGGWNTGELFF
12 | TRBJ1-5 | TRBV6-5 | TRBD1 | TGTGCCAGCAGCGACAGGGATCAGCCCCAGCATTTT | CASSDRDQPQHF
14 | TRBJ2-2 | TRBV6-1 | NA | TGTGCCAGTAGGGCCTCAATAGGGGCCGGGGAGCTGTTTTTT | CASRASIGAGELFF
15 | TRBJ2-5 | TRBV6-5 | NA | TGTGCCAGCAGTTACTTAGGAAGGGGTCTAGAAACCCAGTACTTC | CASSYLGRGLETQYF
15 | TRBJ1-3 | TRBV7-2 | NA | TGTGCCAGCAGCCATCCACAGGGCTCTGGAAACACCATATATTTT | CASSHPQGSGNTIYF
11 | TRBJ1-1 | TRBV29-1 | TRBD1 | TGCAGCGGACAGGGTGACACTGAAGCTTTCTTT | CSGQGDTEAFF
14 | TRBJ1-4 | TRBV19 | NA | TGTGCCAGTAGTATTTCCACAGGGCTTGAAAAACTGTTTTTT | CASSISTGLEKLFF
15 | TRBJ2-7 | TRBV5-1 | TRBD1 | TGCGCCAGCAGCTTGGAAGGGACAGGGACGTACGAGCAGTACTTC | CASSLEGTGTYEQYF
14 | TRBJ1-1 | TRBV6-1 | NA | TGTGCCAGCAGTCTCAGGGGCCTGAACACTGAAGCTTTCTTT | CASSLRGLNTEAFF
18 | TRBJ2-1 | TRBV13 | TRBD2 | TGTGCCAGCAGCTCCCCTGGGGCGGGGGGCAGAACGTACAATGAGCAGTTCTTC | CASSSPGAGGRTYNEQFF
18 | TRBJ2-3 | TRBV5-6 | TRBD2 | TGTGCCAGCAGCCGCTACATATTCCGGGGGGGGAGCACAGATACGCAGTATTTT | CASSRYIFRGGSTDTQYF
17 | TRBJ1-6 | TRBV4-1 | NA | TGCGCCAGCAGCCAAGGGCCAGGGGTTCTATATAATTCACCCCTCCACTTT | CASSQGPGVLYNSPLHF
14 | TRBJ2-4 | TRBV28 | NA | TGTGCCAGCAACTCGGGTTTCGGCAAAAACATTCAGTACTTC | CASNSGFGKNIQYF
15 | TRBJ1-5 | TRBV19 | NA | TGTGCCAGTAGTATAAGCCAGGGTGGGAATCAGCCCCAGCATTTT | CASSISQGGNQPQHF
14 | TRBJ1-1 | TRBV29-1 | TRBD1 | TGCAGCGTTGGGGTGGACAGGGCGTATGGGGAAGCTTTCTTT | CSVGVDRAYGEAFF
14 | TRBJ2-7 | TRBV5-5 | TRBD1 | TGTGCCAGCAGCCCGCCCGACAGGGTTAACGAGCAGTACTTC | CASSPPDRVNEQYF
15 | TRBJ2-7 | TRBV30 | TRBD1 | TGCGCCTGGAGTGTACATGGGACAGCCTCCTACGAGCAGTACTTC | CAWSVHGTASYEQYF
14 | TRBJ2-5 | TRBV5-6 | NA | TGTGCCAGCAGCCGAGCCGGGAGCCAAAGCCCCCAGTACTTC | CASSRAGSQSPQYF
15 | TRBJ2-7 | TRBV6-1 | TRBD2 | TGTGCCAGCAGTGCAGCGGGGGGGCTAGGTTACGAGCAGTACTTC | CASSAAGGLGYEQYF
15 | TRBJ2-3 | TRBV9 | NA | TGTGCCAGCAGCGTAGTCGGGTCTACCGCAGATACGCAGTATTTT | CASSVVGSTADTQYF
14 | TRBJ2-3 | TRBV5-1 | TRBD1 | TGCGCCAGCAGCTCCGGACAGGGGACAGATACGCAGTATTTT | CASSSGQGTDTQYF
15 | TRBJ2-3 | TRBV7-9 | NA | TGTGCCAGCAGCTTAGCTCTTGGAGGGACAGATACGCAGTATTTT | CASSLALGGTDTQYF